The sequence of this T cell receptor (beta chain) was determined in a study of blood T cell repertoires in COVID-19. About the study: Samples taken during acute and convalescent COVID-19 were collected in the United States, Italy and Spain. T cells, B-cell-depleted T cells, or PBMCs provided the cDNA or gDNA that served as material.

Per the original data handling: Counts of nucleated cells, estimated from reference gene primer amplification, were obtained. TCRdb's table, derived via immunoSEQ multiplex PCR, lists solely in-frame clones and lacks some. The D gene and trimming were derived from the DNA, and the V and J assignments and clone size from that table. In the table there are about 170,000 clones, approximately 84% of which are singletons. Input material: peripheral blood. This clonotype was sampled from an elderly woman with acute or convalescent COVID-19.

The CDR3 nucleotides read TGTGCCAGCAGGTATGATCCTCTATCAACCTACGAGCAGTACTTC. Residues: CASRYDPLSTYEQYF. The chain combines TRBV6-5 with TRBJ2-7; D is undetermined. CDR1 is MNHEY, CDR2 SVGAGI, per germline. V gave up 6 bases and J gave up 2 bases, with 17 bases separating them. This CDR3 comprises 15 residues.